The clone carrying this T cell receptor (beta chain) was found many times. Germline V gene data show CDR1 as SGHRS and CDR2 as YFSETQ. The J segment lost 6 bases and the V segment lost 4 bases, leaving 11 bases of the junction unmatched. The CDR3 is 15 amino acids. The data belong to a study of T cells in Graves' hyperthyroidism and ophthalmopathy. Amplification of TCR beta CDR3 regions used RNA as the template. The TCR CDR3 first-round RT-PCR relied on the HTBI primer set. Using its own MiXCR run on the multiplex PCR reads, TCRdb lists one record per CDR3 protein. Of roughly 700,000 distinct CDR3 sequences listed, around 15% are singletons.

The receptor's source is a woman younger than 30 with Graves' hyperthyroidism. The rearrangement joins TRBV5-1 to TRBJ1-2, with 8 bases lining up with TRBD1. Sequenced: blood. The CDR3 DNA is TGCGCCAGCAGCCCCCAGACAGGGGAACACGATGGCTACACCTTC. Translation: CASSPQTGEHDGYTF.